Shown below are 22 T cell receptor beta chains from a single sample sequenced in a study of beta chain features in type 1 diabetes. The study, taken as a whole, reports: TCRB CDR3 length was moderately but significantly reduced in all four CD4+ subsets of Type 1 diabetes patients.

Antigens for these TCRs are unknown. Expressed TCRB transcripts were sequenced, since all the RNA that had been isolated was reverse transcribed. Some clones are missing from TCRdb's copy, which holds only in-frame ones; the method was immunoSEQ multiplex PCR. This table holds 200,000 to 300,000 clones, about 20% found once. Specimen: naive CD4+ T cells from blood. The receptors were gathered from a woman in her forties with type 1 diabetes.

The chain couples TRBV29-1 to TRBJ2-3; the D gene is possibly TRBD1 (6 bases). Germline CDR1 SQVTM, CDR2 ANQGSEA. This CDR3 region has 13 residues. The V end lost 5 bases, the J end lost 4 bases, and 13 bases lay between the germline ends. CDR3 bases: TGCAGCGTTCGGACGCCAGGGGCAGATACGCAGTATTTT. Translation gives CSVRTPGADTQYF.

V and J are TRBV29-1 and TRBJ1-1, with D possibly being TRBD1 (5 bases). Trimming removed 4 bases from V and 2 bases from J, with 8 bases in between. CDR1 SQVTM and CDR2 ANQGSEA come from the germline V gene. This CDR3 spans 12 amino acids. The CDR3 DNA reads TGCAGCGTTGTCGGGGGAAACACTGAAGCTTTCTTT. Its translation: CSVVGGNTEAFF.

The V gene is TRBV5-1, the J gene TRBJ2-2; weak D call: TRBD1 (6 bases). Trimming took 0 bases from V and 6 from J, leaving 9 bases between them. From germline, CDR1 is SGHRS and CDR2 YFSETQ. The CDR3 spans 14 residues. CDR3 residues: CASSLEAGAGELFF. The CDR3 bases are TGCGCCAGCAGCTTGGAGGCAGGGGCCGGGGAGCTGTTTTTT.

The chain is built from TRBV29-1 and TRBJ2-3; a possible D gene is TRBD1 (6 bases). CDR3 length: 14 amino acids. CDR1 and CDR2 from the germline V gene are SQVTM and ANQGSEA. Deletions cut 5 bases from V and 4 bases from J, with 16 bases between. CDR3 loop: CSVTRTADADTQYF. The CDR3 coding sequence is TGCAGCGTTACCCGGACAGCGGACGCAGATACGCAGTATTTT.

A few counts support this clone. The rearrangement joins TRBV29-1 to TRBJ2-3; TRBD1 agrees at 11 bases. Germline V gene data show CDR1 as SQVTM and CDR2 as ANQGSEA. Trimming removed 6 bases from V and 2 bases from J; junction bases left unmatched: 4. The CDR3 length is 14 residues. The CDR3 DNA follows: TGCAGCGTCGGACAGGGGGCGCACACAGATACGCAGTATTTT. This translates into CSVGQGAHTDTQYF.

Worth noting for this clone: The junction differs from germline at one of its ends, possibly a read error. The V gene is TRBV29-1, the J gene TRBJ1-1, with TRBD1 as a possible D gene (6 bases). This CDR3 region has 11 residues. Germline assignment: CDR1 SQVTM and CDR2 ANQGSEA. Written as DNA, the CDR3 is TGTGGGGGGGCAGAGAACACTGAAGCTTTCTTT. It is translated as CGGAENTEAFF.

The V gene is TRBV25-1, the J gene TRBJ1-2; the D is unclear. The V gene's germline CDR1 is MGHDK and CDR2 SYGVNS. V gave up 7 bases and J gave up 4 bases, with 13 bases separating them. The CDR3 totals 13 residues. The CDR3 DNA reads as TGTGCCAGCACCCCACTCGCAGGCTATGGCTACACCTTC. Its protein is CASTPLAGYGYTF.

The V and J genes are TRBV5-4 and TRBJ2-7; 7 bases match TRBD2. CDR3 size: 15 residues. CDR1 SGHNT and CDR2 YYREEE come from the germline V gene (reference sequence). The ends lost 4 bases at V and 4 bases at J; junction bases unmatched: 11. The CDR3 DNA reads TGTGCCAGCAGCCCCCCGGGCTCGGGGGGTTACGAGCAGTACTTC. As protein: CASSPPGSGGYEQYF.

This clone has just a few counts. For the CDR3, the DNA is TGTGCCAGCAGCTGGGACAGGGGGCGAACTGAAGCTTTCTTT. This translates into CASSWDRGRTEAFF. The chain couples TRBV7-2 to TRBJ1-1, with 12 nucleotides matching TRBD1. Germline CDR1 SGHTA, CDR2 FQGNSA. The CDR3 contains 14 residues. After removal of 4 bases from V and 5 bases from J, the junction contained 2 bases not matched to a gene.

In this sample, this clone turned up a few times. The DNA of the CDR3 is TGTGGGTCTAAGCGGTACTCCACAGATACGCAGTATTTT. Encoded protein: CGSKRYSTDTQYF. This chain uses TRBV7-2 with TRBJ2-3; D perhaps matches TRBD2 (5 bases). Germline CDR1 SGHTA, CDR2 FQGNSA. This CDR3 has 13 amino acids.

This clone was counted only a few times. The chain joins TRBV29-1 to TRBJ1-2, with D uncertain. V lost 0 bases to trimming and J lost 5 bases, with 13 bases between them. The CDR3 extends over 14 amino acids. The germline V gene has CDR1 SQVTM and CDR2 ANQGSEA. CDR3: CSVEEGSRQYGYTF. The CDR3 coding sequence is TGCAGCGTTGAAGAGGGCAGTAGGCAGTATGGCTACACCTTC. Full variable domain (remainder filled in from reference TRBV29-1 and TRBJ1-2): SAVISQKPSRDICQRGTSLTIQCQVDSQVTMMFWYRQQPGQSLTLIATANQGSEATYESGFVIDKFPISRPNLTFSTLTVSNMSPEDSSIYLCSVEEGSRQYGYTFGSGTRLTVV.

The chain joins TRBV28 to TRBJ1-1; a weak D match, TRBD1 (5 bases). V was trimmed by 8 bases and J by 5 bases, leaving 21 bases between them. This CDR3 region has 15 residues. Germline loops: CDR1 MDHEN, CDR2 SYDVKM. The CDR3 DNA reads TGTGCCAGCTCCAGTGGGTCGAACGGGGGGACTGAAGCTTTCTTT. This translates into CASSSGSNGGTEAFF.

V usage is TRBV15 and J usage is TRBJ2-7; tentatively, D is TRBD2 (5 bases). V lost 0 bases and J lost 2, with 14 bases in between. The germline V gene has CDR1 LNHNV and CDR2 YYDKDF (reference sequence). This CDR3 spans 16 amino acids. The CDR3 is CATSRDQASLTYEQYF. The CDR3 DNA reads as TGTGCCACCAGCAGAGATCAGGCTAGCCTAACCTACGAGCAGTACTTC. Full variable domain (rest looked up from reference TRBV15 and TRBJ2-7): DAMVIQNPRYQVTQFGKPVTLSCSQTLNHNVMYWYQQKSSQAPKLLFHYYDKDFNNEADTPDNFQSRRPNTSFCFLDIRSPGLGDTAMYLCATSRDQASLTYEQYFGPGTRLTVT.

This clone appeared a few times. The rearrangement links TRBV9 to TRBJ1-1; D gene uncertain. The CDR3 runs 14 residues. Trimming pared 0 bases from V and 5 bases from J, leaving 11 bases between. CDR1 and CDR2 from the germline V gene are SGDLS and YYNGEE. CDR3 loop: CASSVEEGKTEAFF. The CDR3 nucleotides are TGTGCCAGCAGCGTAGAGGAGGGTAAAACTGAAGCTTTCTTT. Together with reference TRBV9 and TRBJ1-1, the CDR3 gives the full variable domain: DSGVTQTPKHLITATGQRVTLRCSPRSGDLSVYWYQQSLDQGLQFLIQYYNGEERAKGNILERFSAQQFPDLHSELNLSSLELGDSALYFCASSVEEGKTEAFFGQGTRLTVV.

The chain employs TRBV2 and TRBJ2-7; unclear D gene. CDR3 size: 12 residues. CDR1 and CDR2 (germline): SNHLY, FYNNEI. V lost 6 bases, J lost 2 bases, and 8 bases lay in between. The CDR3 nucleotides are TGTGCCAGCAGGCACTCAACCTACGAGCAGTACTTC. It yields the protein CASRHSTYEQYF.

The chain couples TRBV7-3 to TRBJ2-2, with D possibly TRBD1 on 6 matching bases. Trimming removed 2 bases at V and 4 bases at J, with 8 bases between. Germline V gives CDR1 SGHTA, CDR2 FQGTGA. The CDR3 length is 14 residues. In nucleotides, the CDR3 is TGTGCCAGCAGCTTAGGCAGGGGCACCGGGGAGCTGTTTTTT. Translated, it gives CASSLGRGTGELFF.

This clone appeared a few times. The chain uses TRBV9 and TRBJ2-7, with 8 nucleotides matching TRBD1. Germline V gene sequence: CDR1 SGDLS, CDR2 YYNGEE. V dropped 0 bases and J dropped 4; count of bases not matched to a gene: 6. The CDR3 has 15 residues. CDR3 bases: TGTGCCAGCAGCGTAGATCAGGGGGCAAGATACGAGCAGTACTTC. It specifies CASSVDQGARYEQYF.

This clone came up once. The CDR3 protein is CASSGLAGGPDNEQFF. The CDR3 nucleotides read TGTGCCAGCAGCGGACTAGCGGGAGGTCCCGACAATGAGCAGTTCTTC. The V call is TRBV27, the J call TRBJ2-1; the match to TRBD2 covers 14 bases. The CDR3 covers 16 residues. Trimming took 6 bases from V and 5 from J; bases not matched to a gene: 6. Germline CDR1 is MNHEY and CDR2 is SMNVEV (reference sequence).

This clone came up a few times. V gene TRBV28 combines with J gene TRBJ2-5; the D gene is possibly TRBD2 (7 bases). This CDR3 has 14 residues. Deletions cut 8 bases from V and 5 bases from J, with 18 bases between. CDR1 and CDR2 from the germline V gene are MDHEN and SYDVKM. This CDR3 reads CASGAGAVLETQYF. DNA of the CDR3: TGTGCCAGCGGGGCGGGGGCCGTTCTGGAGACCCAGTACTTC.

The chain links TRBV28 to TRBJ2-2; 8 nucleotides match TRBD1. The CDR3 extends over 14 amino acids. V lost 6 bases and J lost 5; bases outside the gene matches: 5. Germline values: CDR1 MDHEN, CDR2 SYDVKM. This chain's CDR3 is CASRLRGRTGELFF. CDR3 nucleotide sequence: TGTGCCAGCAGACTCAGGGGGCGGACCGGGGAGCTGTTTTTT.

This chain uses TRBV27 with TRBJ1-5, with a weak D call TRBD1 (5 bases). The CDR3 spans 15 residues. CDR1 MNHEY and CDR2 SMNVEV come from the germline V gene (reference sequence). With 0 bases removed from V and 3 bases from J, the gap between germline ends came to 9 bases. CDR3 DNA: TGTGCCAGCAGTTTATCGAGACAGCACAATCAGCCCCAGCATTTT. It encodes CASSLSRQHNQPQHF.

This sequence joins TRBV19 and TRBJ2-3; weak D call: TRBD2 (5 bases). Germline V gene lookup returns CDR1 LNHDA and CDR2 SQIVND (reference sequence). V lost 3 bases and J 1 base, leaving 8 bases between the germline ends. This CDR3 has 14 amino acids. CDR3 sequence (DNA): TGTGCCAGTAGTATTGCGGGTCGCACAGATACGCAGTATTTT. Translated: CASSIAGRTDTQYF.